This TCR beta chain comes out of a study of radiotherapy plus CTLA-4 blockade in lung cancer (dated by TCRdb to the late 2010s). About the study as a whole: Among the enrolled patients, about 19% had an objective response, and 31% reached disease control. Results the study describes overall, beyond this receptor: TCR clones derived from tumors expanded in peripheral blood after treatment with radiotherapy and ipilimumab. The strongest predictors of response, as reported, were early dynamic changes in blood T cell clones along with a rise in serum interferon-beta after radiation.

The library was obtained by the immunoSEQ multiplex PCR assay. TCRdb carries this immuneACCESS record with in-frame sequences only. Its versions omit some clonotypes, under half of them owing to an unresolved V gene in the studies checked, with the rest unexplained. A total of approximately 77,000 clones appear in this sample, 78% of them only once. The top ten constitute over 20% of the sample. Based on the germline V gene, the CDR1 and CDR2 sequences are LGHNA and YSLEER. Trimming removed 3 bases from V and 0 bases from J, leaving 9 bases between the germline ends. The CDR3 runs 15 residues from the cysteine to the phenylalanine. Only CDR3 DNA remains: 45 bases, in frame from the first base. Focal radiation therapy combined with CTLA-4 blockade (ipilimumab) was tested in patients with chemo-refractory metastatic non-small-cell lung cancer. In regard to this clone: What this receptor recognizes is not known. No much larger clone is present one base from it, and per-base qualities are unavailable.

The V and J segments used are TRBV4-3 and TRBJ2-4; D gene: possibly TRBD2, on 6 matching bases. Sample: peripheral blood, taken from a patient treated with radiotherapy plus ipilimumab. This TCR derives from a human donor with non-small cell lung cancer whose response to radiotherapy plus ipilimumab could not be evaluated. Some clones in this sample may be carry-over from other donors' samples. At the DNA level, the sequence is TGCGCCAGCAGCCAGGAGGGGCTAGCCAAAAACATTCAGTACTTC. It encodes CASSQEGLAKNIQYF.